This T cell receptor (beta chain) was obtained from a study of blood T cells in healthy people across ages. A minimum of 5.5 micrograms of total RNA was extracted per sample. Broader study findings: A conclusive naive versus antigen-experienced comparison was prevented by the unsorted PBMCs.

With respect to this clonotype: The antigen remains undetermined. A much more abundant neighbour one base away suggests this may be a read error.

For the second PCR, which ran for 7 to 11 cycles, a sample-barcoded 5' primer and a J-beta primer mix were used. TCRdb independently ran MiXCR on the 5' RACE reads; one entry per CDR3 protein. This table holds hundreds of thousands of distinct CDR3 sequences, less than 35% found once. Deletions cut 2 bases from V and 10 bases from J, with 21 bases between. CDR3 size: 16 residues. The germline V gene encodes CDR1 PRHDT and CDR2 FYEKMQ (reference sequence). The TCR originated in a woman over 75 in good health. The genes are TRBV13 and TRBJ2-1; D is possibly TRBD2 (7 bases). Sequences were obtained from blood. For the CDR3, the DNA is TGTGCCAGCAGCTTAAGGGGCGGGGGCTCACAGGACGAGCAGTTCTTC. Protein product: CASSLRGGGSQDEQFF.